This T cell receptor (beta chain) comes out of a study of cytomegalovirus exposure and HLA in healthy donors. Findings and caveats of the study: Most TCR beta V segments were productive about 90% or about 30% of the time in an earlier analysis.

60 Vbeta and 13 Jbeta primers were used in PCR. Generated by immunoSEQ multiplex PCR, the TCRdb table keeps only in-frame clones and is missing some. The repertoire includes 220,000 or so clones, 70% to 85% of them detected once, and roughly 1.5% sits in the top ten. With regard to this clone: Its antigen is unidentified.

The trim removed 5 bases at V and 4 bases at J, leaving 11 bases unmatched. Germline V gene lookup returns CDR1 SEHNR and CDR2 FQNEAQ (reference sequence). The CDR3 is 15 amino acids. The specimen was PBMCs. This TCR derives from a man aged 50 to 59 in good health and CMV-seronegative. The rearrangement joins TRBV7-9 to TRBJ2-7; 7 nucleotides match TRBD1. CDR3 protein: CASSPRGPGGYEQYF. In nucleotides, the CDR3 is TGTGCCAGCAGCCCCCGGGGTCCAGGGGGTTACGAGCAGTACTTC.